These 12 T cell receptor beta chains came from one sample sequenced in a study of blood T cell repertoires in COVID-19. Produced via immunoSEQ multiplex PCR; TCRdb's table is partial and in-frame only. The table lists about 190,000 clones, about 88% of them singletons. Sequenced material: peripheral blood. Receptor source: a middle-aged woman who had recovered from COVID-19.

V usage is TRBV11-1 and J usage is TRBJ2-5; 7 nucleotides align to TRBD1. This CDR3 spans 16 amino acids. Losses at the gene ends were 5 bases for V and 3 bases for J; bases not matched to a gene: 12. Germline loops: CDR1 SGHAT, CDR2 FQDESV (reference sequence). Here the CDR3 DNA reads TGTGCCAGCAGCACCCGACAGGGAGAATTGAAAGAGACCCAGTACTTC. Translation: CASSTRQGELKETQYF.

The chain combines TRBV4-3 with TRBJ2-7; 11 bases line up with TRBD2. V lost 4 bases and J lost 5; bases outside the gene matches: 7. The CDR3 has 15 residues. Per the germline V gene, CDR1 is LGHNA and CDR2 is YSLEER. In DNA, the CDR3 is TGCGCCAGCAGCCGGGGACTAGCGGACCCCAACGAGCAGTACTTC. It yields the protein CASSRGLADPNEQYF.

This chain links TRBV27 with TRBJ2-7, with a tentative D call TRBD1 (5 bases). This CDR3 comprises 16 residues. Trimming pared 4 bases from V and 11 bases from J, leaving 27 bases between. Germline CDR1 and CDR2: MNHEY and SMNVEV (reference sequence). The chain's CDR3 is CASSSLEAGFWSSEYF. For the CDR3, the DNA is TGTGCCAGCAGTTCACTCGAAGCAGGGTTTTGGTCCTCGGAGTACTTC.

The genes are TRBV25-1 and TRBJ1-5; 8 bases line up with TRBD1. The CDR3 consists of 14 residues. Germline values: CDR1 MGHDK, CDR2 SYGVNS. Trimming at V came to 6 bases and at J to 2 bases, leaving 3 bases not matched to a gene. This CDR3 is CASRGTGRNQPQHF. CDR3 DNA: TGTGCCAGCAGAGGGACAGGTCGCAATCAGCCCCAGCATTTT.

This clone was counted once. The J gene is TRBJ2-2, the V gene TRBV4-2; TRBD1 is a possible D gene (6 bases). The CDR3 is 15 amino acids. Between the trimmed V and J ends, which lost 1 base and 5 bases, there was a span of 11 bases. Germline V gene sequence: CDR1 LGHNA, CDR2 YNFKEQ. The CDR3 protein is CASSQGGLGTGELFF. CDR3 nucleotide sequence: TGTGCCAGCAGCCAAGGGGGGCTGGGGACCGGGGAGCTGTTTTTT.

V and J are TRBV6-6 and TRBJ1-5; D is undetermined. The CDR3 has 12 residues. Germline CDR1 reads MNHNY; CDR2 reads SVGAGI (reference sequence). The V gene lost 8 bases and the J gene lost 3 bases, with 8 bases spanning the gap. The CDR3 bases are TGTGCCAGCGCCCTAGACAATCAGCCCCAGCATTTT. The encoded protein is CASALDNQPQHF.

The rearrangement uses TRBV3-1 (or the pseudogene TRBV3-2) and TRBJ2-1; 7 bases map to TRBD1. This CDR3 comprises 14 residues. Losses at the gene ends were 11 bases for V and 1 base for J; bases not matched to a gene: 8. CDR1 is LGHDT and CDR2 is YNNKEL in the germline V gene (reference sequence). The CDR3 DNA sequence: TGTGCCGCCACCGCCAGGGGGTCCTACAATGAGCAGTTCTTC. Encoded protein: CAATARGSYNEQFF.

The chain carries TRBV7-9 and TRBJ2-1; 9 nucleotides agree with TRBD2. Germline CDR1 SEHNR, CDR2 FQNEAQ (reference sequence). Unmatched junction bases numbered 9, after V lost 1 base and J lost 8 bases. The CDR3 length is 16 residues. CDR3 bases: TGTGCCAGCAGCTTAGAAGGCGGGAGGGCCTGGGATGAGCAGTTCTTC. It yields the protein CASSLEGGRAWDEQFF.

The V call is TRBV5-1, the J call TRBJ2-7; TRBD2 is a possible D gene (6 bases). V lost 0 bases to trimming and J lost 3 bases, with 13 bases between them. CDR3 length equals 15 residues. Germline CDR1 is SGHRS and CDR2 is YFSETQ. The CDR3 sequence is CASSLGSGEGYEQYF. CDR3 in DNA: TGCGCCAGCAGCTTGGGATCGGGAGAAGGCTACGAGCAGTACTTC.

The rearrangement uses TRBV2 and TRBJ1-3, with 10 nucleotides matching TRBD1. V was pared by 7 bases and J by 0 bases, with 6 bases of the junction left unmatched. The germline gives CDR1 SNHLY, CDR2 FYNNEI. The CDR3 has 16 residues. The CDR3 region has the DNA TGTGCCAGCACCCGGGACAGGGGATCCTCTGGAAACACCATATATTTT. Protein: CASTRDRGSSGNTIYF.

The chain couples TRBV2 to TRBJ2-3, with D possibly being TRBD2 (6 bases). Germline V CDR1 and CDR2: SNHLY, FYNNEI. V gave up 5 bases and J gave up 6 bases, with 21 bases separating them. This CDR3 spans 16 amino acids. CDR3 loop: CASSSAGSAFIDTQYF. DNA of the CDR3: TGTGCCAGCAGTTCCGCGGGGAGCGCATTCATCGATACGCAGTATTTT. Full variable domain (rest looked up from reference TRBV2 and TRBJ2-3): EPEVTQTPSHQVTQMGQEVILRCVPISNHLYFYWYRQILGQKVEFLVSFYNNEISEKSEIFDDQFSVERPDGSNFTLKIRSTKLEDSAMYFCASSSAGSAFIDTQYFGPGTRLTVL.

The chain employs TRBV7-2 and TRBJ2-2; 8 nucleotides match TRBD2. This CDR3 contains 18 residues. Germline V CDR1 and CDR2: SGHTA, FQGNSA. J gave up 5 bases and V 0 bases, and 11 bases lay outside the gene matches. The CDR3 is CASSLAGDGAGGTGELFF. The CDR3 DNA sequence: TGTGCCAGCAGCTTAGCGGGGGACGGGGCGGGAGGTACCGGGGAGCTGTTTTTT.